This T cell receptor beta chain was found in a study of CD8+ T cells in alopecia areata. The sequencing template was cDNA reverse transcribed from extracted RNA. Sequencing was performed with immunoSEQ multiplex PCR; in TCRdb, only in-frame clones are kept and a portion is missing. The repertoire holds 250,000 to 350,000 clones, with about 62% as singletons. Whole-study findings and limits: More clonal than normal scalp was lesional scalp, particularly alopecia totalis/universalis. Clarity of TCR sharing across patients fell short of that in mice, possibly HLA-related.

This clone was observed a handful of times. Its specificity is unknown. Documented treatment: oral pan-JAK inhibitor, 5-10 mg twice daily. The CDR3 runs 10 residues. V lost 8 bases and J lost 10, with 9 bases in between. Germline lookup yields CDR1 WSHSY and CDR2 SAAADI. The receptor comes from a human donor with alopecia areata. The specimen was CD4+ T cells sorted from blood, collected at roughly week 53, from a patient treated with tofacitinib. The rearrangement joins TRBV10-2 to TRBJ2-1; the D gene is possibly TRBD2 (5 bases). The CDR3 region is CASGTREQFF. The DNA for the CDR3 is TGCGCCAGCGGAACTAGGGAGCAGTTCTTC.